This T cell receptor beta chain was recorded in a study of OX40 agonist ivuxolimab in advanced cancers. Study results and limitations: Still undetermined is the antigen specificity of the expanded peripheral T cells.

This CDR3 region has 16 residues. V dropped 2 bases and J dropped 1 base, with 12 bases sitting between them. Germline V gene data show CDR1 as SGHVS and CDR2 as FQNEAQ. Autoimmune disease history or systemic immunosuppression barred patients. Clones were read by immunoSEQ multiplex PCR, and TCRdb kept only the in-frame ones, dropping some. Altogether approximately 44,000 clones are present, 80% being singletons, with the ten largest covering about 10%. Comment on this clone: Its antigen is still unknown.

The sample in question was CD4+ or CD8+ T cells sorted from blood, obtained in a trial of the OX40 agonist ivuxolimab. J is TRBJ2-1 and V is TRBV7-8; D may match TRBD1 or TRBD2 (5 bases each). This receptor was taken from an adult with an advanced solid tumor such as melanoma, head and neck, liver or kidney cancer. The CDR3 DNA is TGTGCCAGCAGCTTAACTCGGGACCTATCCTACAATGAGCAGTTCTTC. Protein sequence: CASSLTRDLSYNEQFF.